This entry concerns a single T cell receptor (beta chain). Trimming cost V 4 bases and J 1 base, with 13 bases left between them. Germline CDR1 SGDLS, CDR2 YYNGEE. The CDR3 is made up of 15 amino acids. The sample comes from a study of blood T cell repertoires in COVID-19. The protocol was immunoSEQ multiplex PCR, while the TCRdb copy is restricted to in-frame clones and leaves out a portion. The sample includes 16,000 or so clones, 80% to 90% seen only once; the top ten take about 9.3%. The source of this sequence is a man older than 75 with acute or convalescent COVID-19. The rearrangement joins TRBV9 to TRBJ2-3; TRBD2 might be the D (6 bases). The sequenced sample was peripheral blood. The CDR3 DNA is TGTGCCAGCAGCCCCCGGGGGTTCGGCACAGATACGCAGTATTTT. It specifies CASSPRGFGTDTQYF.